The entry below describes one T cell receptor beta chain. Its antigen remains unknown. The TCR-sequenced patients were three responders to pembrolizumab. This CDR3 spans 14 amino acids. The germline CDR1 and CDR2 sequences are SGHRS and YFSETQ. V lost 4 bases and J lost 7, with 14 bases in between. The sample belongs to a study of PD-1 blockade in mismatch repair-deficient tumors. Study findings and constraints: Rapid post-treatment expansion, then contraction, generally preceding radiologic response, marked tumor-resident clones.

Repertoires were generated with immunoSEQ multiplex PCR, while TCRdb's copy carries only in-frame clones and drops some. Of around 100,000 clones listed, over 60% are singletons. The sequence came from an adult with mismatch repair-deficient cancer. This specimen consisted of peripheral blood, obtained about 60 weeks after starting pembrolizumab. The chain combines TRBV5-1 with TRBJ1-4; tentative D call: TRBD1 (5 bases). The CDR3 coding sequence is TGCGCCAGCAGCGGCGGGACTGAGTCTGAAAAACTGTTTTTT. Encoded protein: CASSGGTESEKLFF.